This T cell receptor (beta chain) was captured by sequencing in a study of technical replicates of blood from several donors. This table comes from immunoSEQ multiplex PCR, and its TCRdb copy is limited to in-frame clones, with some not included. The repertoire holds 53,000 or so clones, with approximately 92% as singletons. CDR3 length: 16 amino acids. The V and J ends lost 5 bases and 7 bases respectively, with 23 bases between them. CDR1 is MGHRA, CDR2 YSYEKL, per germline. Sequenced sample: PBMCs. The rearrangement uses TRBV4-1 and TRBJ1-1, with TRBD1 as a possible D gene (5 bases). This TCR came from a human donor in good health. Some clones in this sample may be carry-over from other donors' samples. CDR3 protein: CASSYTQRGSSREAFF. The CDR3 bases are TGCGCCAGCAGCTATACCCAAAGGGGTTCCTCACGTGAAGCTTTCTTT.